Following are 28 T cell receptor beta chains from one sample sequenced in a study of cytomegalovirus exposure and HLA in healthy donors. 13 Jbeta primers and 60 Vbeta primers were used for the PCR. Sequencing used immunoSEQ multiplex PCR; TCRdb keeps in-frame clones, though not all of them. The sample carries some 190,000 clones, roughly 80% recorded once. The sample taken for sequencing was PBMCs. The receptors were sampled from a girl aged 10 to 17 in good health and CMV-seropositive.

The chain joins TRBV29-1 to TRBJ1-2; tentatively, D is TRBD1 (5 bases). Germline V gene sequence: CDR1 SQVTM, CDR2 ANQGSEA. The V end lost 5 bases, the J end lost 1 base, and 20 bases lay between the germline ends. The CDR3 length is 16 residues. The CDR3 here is CSVWSSRQTFNYGYTF. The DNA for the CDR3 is TGCAGCGTTTGGTCATCCCGACAGACTTTTAACTATGGCTACACCTTC. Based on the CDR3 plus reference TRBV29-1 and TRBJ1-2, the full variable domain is SAVISQKPSRDICQRGTSLTIQCQVDSQVTMMFWYRQQPGQSLTLIATANQGSEATYESGFVIDKFPISRPNLTFSTLTVSNMSPEDSSIYLCSVWSSRQTFNYGYTFGSGTRLTVV.

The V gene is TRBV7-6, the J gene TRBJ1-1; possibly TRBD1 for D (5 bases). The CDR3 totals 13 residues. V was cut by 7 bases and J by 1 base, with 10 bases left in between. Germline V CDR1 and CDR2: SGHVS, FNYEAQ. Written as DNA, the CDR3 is TGTGCCAGCACATTGACAGAGAACACTGAAGCTTTCTTT. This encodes CASTLTENTEAFF. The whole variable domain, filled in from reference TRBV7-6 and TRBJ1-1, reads GAGVSQSPRYKVTKRGQDVALRCDPISGHVSLYWYRQALGQGPEFLTYFNYEAQQDKSGLPNDRFSAERPEGSISTLTIQRTEQRDSAMYRCASTLTENTEAFFGQGTRLTVV.

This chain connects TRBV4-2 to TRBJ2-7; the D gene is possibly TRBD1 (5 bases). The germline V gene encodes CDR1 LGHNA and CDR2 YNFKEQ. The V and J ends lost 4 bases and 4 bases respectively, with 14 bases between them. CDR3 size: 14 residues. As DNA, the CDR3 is TGTGCCAGCAGCCGGTACGGCCAGGGATACGAGCAGTACTTC. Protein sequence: CASSRYGQGYEQYF.

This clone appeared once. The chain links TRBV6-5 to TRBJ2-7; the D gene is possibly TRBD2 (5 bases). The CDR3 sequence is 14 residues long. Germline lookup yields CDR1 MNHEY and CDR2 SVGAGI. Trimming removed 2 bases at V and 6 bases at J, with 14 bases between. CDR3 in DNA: TGTGCCAGCAGTTACCGGACTGATATCAGCGAGCAGTACTTC. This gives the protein CASSYRTDISEQYF.

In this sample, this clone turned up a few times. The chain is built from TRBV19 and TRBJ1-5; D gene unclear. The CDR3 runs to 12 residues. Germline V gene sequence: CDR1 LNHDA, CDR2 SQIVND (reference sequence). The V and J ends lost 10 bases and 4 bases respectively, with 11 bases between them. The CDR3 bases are TGTGCCACCCAAGCGGGGAATCAGCCCCAGCATTTT. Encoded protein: CATQAGNQPQHF.

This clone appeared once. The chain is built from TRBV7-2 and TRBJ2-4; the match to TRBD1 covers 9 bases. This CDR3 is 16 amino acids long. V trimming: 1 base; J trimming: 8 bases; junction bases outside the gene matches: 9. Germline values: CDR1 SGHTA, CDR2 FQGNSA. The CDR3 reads CASSLVPDRGRDIQYF. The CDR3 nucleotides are TGTGCCAGCAGCTTAGTCCCGGACAGGGGACGAGACATTCAGTACTTC.

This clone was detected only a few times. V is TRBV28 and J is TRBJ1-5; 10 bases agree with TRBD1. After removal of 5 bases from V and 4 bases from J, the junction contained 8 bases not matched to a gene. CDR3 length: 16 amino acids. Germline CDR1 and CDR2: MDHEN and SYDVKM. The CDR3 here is CASSLPGTGVNQPQHF. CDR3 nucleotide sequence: TGTGCCAGCAGTCTTCCCGGGACAGGGGTAAATCAGCCCCAGCATTTT.

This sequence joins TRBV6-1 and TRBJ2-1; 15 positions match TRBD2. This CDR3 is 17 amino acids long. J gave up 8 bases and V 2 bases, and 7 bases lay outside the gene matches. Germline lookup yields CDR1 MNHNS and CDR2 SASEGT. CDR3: CASSERWTSGRVDEQFF. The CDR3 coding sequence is TGTGCCAGCAGTGAACGGTGGACTAGCGGGAGGGTAGATGAGCAGTTCTTC.

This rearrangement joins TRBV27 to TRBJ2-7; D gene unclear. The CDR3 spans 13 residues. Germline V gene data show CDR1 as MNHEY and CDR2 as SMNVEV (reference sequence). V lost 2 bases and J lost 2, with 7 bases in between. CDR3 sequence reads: CASSLRSTYEQYF. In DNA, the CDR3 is TGTGCCAGCAGTTTACGGAGTACCTACGAGCAGTACTTC.

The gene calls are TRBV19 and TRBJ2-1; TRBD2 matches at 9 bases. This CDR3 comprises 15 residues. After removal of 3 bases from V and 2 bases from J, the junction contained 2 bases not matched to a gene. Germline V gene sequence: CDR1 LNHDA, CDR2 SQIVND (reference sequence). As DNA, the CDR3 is TGTGCCAGTAGTATCAGACTAGCGGCCTACAATGAGCAGTTCTTC. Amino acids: CASSIRLAAYNEQFF.

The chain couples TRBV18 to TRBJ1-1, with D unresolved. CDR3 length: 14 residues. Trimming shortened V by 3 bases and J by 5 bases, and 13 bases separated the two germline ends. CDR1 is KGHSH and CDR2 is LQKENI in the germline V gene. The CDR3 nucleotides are TGTGCCAGCTCACCCAAGCAGGATGGTACTGAAGCTTTCTTT. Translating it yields CASSPKQDGTEAFF. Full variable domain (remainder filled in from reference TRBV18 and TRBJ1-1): NAGVMQNPRHLVRRRGQEARLRCSPMKGHSHVYWYRQLPEEGLKFMVYLQKENIIDESGMPKERFSAEFPKEGPSILRIQQVVRGDSAAYFCASSPKQDGTEAFFGQGTRLTVV.

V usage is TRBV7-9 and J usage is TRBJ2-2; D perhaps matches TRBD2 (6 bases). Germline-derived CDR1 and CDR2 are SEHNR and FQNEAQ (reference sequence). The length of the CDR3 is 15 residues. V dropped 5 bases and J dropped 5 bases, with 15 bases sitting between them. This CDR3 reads CASSPPGVGTGELFF. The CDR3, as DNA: TGTGCCAGCAGCCCGCCGGGGGTCGGGACCGGGGAGCTGTTTTTT.

The CDR3 nucleotides are TGCGCCAGCAGCCACGGACAGGGATACGAGCAGTACTTC. Protein: CASSHGQGYEQYF. The rearrangement links TRBV4-1 to TRBJ2-7, with TRBD1 matching over 8 bases. In germline, CDR1 is MGHRA, CDR2 YSYEKL. The CDR3 is made up of 13 amino acids. J lost 4 bases, V lost 3 bases, and 2 bases had no gene match.

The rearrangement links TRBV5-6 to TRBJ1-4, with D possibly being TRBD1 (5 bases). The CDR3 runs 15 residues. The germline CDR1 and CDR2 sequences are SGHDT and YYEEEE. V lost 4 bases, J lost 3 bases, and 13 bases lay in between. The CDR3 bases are TGTGCCAGCAGCCCCCTGGACACTGCTAATGAAAAACTGTTTTTT. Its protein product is CASSPLDTANEKLFF.

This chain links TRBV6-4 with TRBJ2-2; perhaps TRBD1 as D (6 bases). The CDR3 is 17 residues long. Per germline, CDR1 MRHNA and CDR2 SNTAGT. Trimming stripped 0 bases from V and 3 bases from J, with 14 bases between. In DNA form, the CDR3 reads TGTGCCAGCAGTGACTCGGTTCCGGGACACTACACCGGGGAGCTGTTTTTT. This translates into CASSDSVPGHYTGELFF.

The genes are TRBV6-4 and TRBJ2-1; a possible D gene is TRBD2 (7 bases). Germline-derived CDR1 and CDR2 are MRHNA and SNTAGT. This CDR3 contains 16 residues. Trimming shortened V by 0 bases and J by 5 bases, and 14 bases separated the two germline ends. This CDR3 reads CASSDSKGGEHNEQFF. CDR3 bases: TGTGCCAGCAGTGACTCTAAAGGGGGGGAGCACAATGAGCAGTTCTTC.

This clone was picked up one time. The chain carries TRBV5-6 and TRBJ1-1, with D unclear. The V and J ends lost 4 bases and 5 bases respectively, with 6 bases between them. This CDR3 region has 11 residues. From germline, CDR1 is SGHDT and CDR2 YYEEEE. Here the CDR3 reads CASSLQTEAFF. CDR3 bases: TGTGCCAGCAGCCTTCAGACTGAAGCTTTCTTT.

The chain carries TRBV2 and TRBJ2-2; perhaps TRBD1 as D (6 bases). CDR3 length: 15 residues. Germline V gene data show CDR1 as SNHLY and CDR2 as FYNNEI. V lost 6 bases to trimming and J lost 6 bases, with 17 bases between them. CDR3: CASRPGQGSSGELFF. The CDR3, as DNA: TGTGCCAGCAGGCCTGGGCAGGGGAGTTCCGGGGAGCTGTTTTTT.

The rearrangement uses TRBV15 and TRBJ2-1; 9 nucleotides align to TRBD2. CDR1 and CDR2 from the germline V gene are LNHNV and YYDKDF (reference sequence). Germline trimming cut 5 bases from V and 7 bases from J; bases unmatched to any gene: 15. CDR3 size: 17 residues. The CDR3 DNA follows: TGTGCCACCAGCTCCCCGACCGGGAGCGGGAGGTTGAATGAGCAGTTCTTC. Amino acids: CATSSPTGSGRLNEQFF.

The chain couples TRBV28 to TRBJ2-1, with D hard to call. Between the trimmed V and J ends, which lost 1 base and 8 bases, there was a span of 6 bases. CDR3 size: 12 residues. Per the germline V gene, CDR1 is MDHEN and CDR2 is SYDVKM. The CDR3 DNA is TGTGCCAGCAGTTTATCTTTCTATGAGCAGTTCTTC. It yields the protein CASSLSFYEQFF. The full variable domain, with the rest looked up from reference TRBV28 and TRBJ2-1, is DVKVTQSSRYLVKRTGEKVFLECVQDMDHENMFWYRQDPGLGLRLIYFSYDVKMKEKGDIPEGYSVSREKKERFSLILESASTNQTSMYLCASSLSFYEQFFGPGTRLTVL.

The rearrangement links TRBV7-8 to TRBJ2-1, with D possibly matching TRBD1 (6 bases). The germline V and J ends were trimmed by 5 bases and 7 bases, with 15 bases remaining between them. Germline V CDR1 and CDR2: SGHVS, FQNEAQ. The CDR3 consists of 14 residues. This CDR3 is CASSARGRTNEQFF. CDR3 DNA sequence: TGTGCCAGCAGCGCCAGGGGACGGACGAATGAGCAGTTCTTC. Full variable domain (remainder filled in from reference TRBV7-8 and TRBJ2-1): GAGVSQSPRYKVAKRGQDVALRCDPISGHVSLFWYQQALGQGPEFLTYFQNEAQLDKSGLPSDRFFAERPEGSVSTLKIQRTQQEDSAVYLCASSARGRTNEQFFGPGTRLTVL.

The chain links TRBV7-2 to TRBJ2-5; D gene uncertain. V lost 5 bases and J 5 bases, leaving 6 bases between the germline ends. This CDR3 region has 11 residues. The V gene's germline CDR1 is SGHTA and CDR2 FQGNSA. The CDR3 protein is CASSPRETQYF. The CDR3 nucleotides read TGTGCCAGCAGCCCGCGGGAGACCCAGTACTTC.

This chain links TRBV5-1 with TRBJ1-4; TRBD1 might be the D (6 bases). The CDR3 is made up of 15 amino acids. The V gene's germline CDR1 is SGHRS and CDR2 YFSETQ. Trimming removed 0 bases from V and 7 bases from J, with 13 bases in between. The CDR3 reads CASSLGSQGIEKLFF. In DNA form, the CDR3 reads TGCGCCAGCAGCTTGGGTTCCCAGGGGATTGAAAAACTGTTTTTT.

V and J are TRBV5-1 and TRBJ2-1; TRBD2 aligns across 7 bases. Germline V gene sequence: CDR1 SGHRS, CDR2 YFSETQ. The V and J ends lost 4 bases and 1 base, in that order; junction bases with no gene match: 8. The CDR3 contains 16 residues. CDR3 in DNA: TGCGCCAGCAGCGAGTCGGGAGGCGGTTCCTACAATGAGCAGTTCTTC. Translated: CASSESGGGSYNEQFF.

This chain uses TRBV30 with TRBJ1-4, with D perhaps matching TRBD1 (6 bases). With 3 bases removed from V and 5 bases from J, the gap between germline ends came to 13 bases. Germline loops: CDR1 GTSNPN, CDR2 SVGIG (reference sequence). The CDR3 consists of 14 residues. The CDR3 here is CAWRPRGGNEKLFF. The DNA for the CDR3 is TGTGCCTGGAGACCGAGGGGGGGGAATGAAAAACTGTTTTTT.

CDR3 region: CASSPPRGLADHHEQYF. In nucleotides, the CDR3 is TGTGCCAGCTCACCACCGAGGGGTCTAGCGGACCACCACGAGCAGTACTTC. This chain connects TRBV18 to TRBJ2-7; 7 bases fit TRBD2. Germline CDR1 KGHSH, CDR2 LQKENI. The J segment lost 5 bases and the V segment lost 0 bases, leaving 13 bases of the junction unmatched. This CDR3 has 17 residues.

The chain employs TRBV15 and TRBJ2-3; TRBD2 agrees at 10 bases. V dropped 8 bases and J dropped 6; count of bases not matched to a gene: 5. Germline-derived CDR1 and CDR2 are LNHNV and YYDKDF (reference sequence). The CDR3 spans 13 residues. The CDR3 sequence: CATALAGADTQYF. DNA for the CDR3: TGTGCCACCGCCCTAGCGGGAGCTGATACGCAGTATTTT.

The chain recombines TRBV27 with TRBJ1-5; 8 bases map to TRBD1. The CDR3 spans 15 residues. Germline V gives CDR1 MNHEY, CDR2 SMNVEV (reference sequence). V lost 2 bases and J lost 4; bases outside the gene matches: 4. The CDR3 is CASSLGTGANQPQHF. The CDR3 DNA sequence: TGTGCCAGCAGTTTAGGGACAGGAGCAAATCAGCCCCAGCATTTT.